What follows describes a single TCR beta chain. Its antigen remains unknown. Only in-frame clones appear in the TCRdb table, and some are missing; sequencing was by immunoSEQ multiplex PCR. The table includes around 160,000 clones, around 90% detected once. Recipients boosted at about 4 weeks or about 12 weeks are pooled. The sample originates from a study of T cell responses to AZD1222 COVID-19 vaccine. Regarding the study as a whole: Sampled repertoires all dated from after the peak T cell response. Clonal diversity was possibly underestimated; the donors were predominantly white British and more often female. As reported, nearly half of all spike-specific TCRs target variant regions that are unmutated.

Germline V lookup: CDR1 SGHTA, CDR2 FQGNSA. This CDR3 is built from 14 residues. V was shortened by 1 base and J by 5 bases, with 9 bases between the two germline ends. The clonotype comes from an adult who received the AZD1222 COVID-19 vaccine. The V call is TRBV7-2, the J call TRBJ2-1; D gene uncertain. The sequencing here drew on peripheral blood, taken 28 days after the second AZD1222 dose. DNA of the CDR3: TGTGCCAGCAGCTTAGGCCTTGGCAACAATGAGCAGTTCTTC. It specifies CASSLGLGNNEQFF.